A selection of T cell receptor beta chains follows, all from one sample in a study of blood T cell repertoires in COVID-19. Clones were read by immunoSEQ multiplex PCR, and TCRdb kept only the in-frame ones, dropping some. The sample carries around 100,000 clones, 80% to 90% recorded once. The sample comprised peripheral blood. The source is a young woman with acute or convalescent COVID-19. The CDR3 runs from the conserved cysteine through the conserved F or W. A D gene is named only where the DNA matches it firmly. Clone size is given for some rows only: seen once, a few or many times, or a class if the clone is expanded.

j_call: TRBJ1-1; d_call: TRBD1; clone_size: -; v_call: TRBV5-1; cdr3_aa: CASSGTGAWNTEAFF; cdr3_nt: TGCGCCAGCAGCGGGACAGGGGCCTGGAACACTGAAGCTTTCTTT
j_call: TRBJ1-6; d_call: -; clone_size: -; v_call: TRBV6-1; cdr3_aa: CASSDARADYNSPLHF; cdr3_nt: TGTGCCAGCAGTGACGCCAGAGCGGACTATAATTCACCCCTCCACTTT
j_call: TRBJ1-5; d_call: -; clone_size: -; v_call: TRBV4-1; cdr3_aa: CASSQYRSPVQPQHF; cdr3_nt: TGCGCCAGCAGCCAGTACAGGAGCCCCGTGCAGCCCCAGCATTTT
j_call: TRBJ1-2; d_call: TRBD1; clone_size: -; v_call: TRBV5-1; cdr3_aa: CASSHGDRAYGYTF; cdr3_nt: TGCGCCAGCAGCCACGGGGACAGGGCCTATGGCTACACCTTC
j_call: TRBJ1-1; d_call: TRBD1; clone_size: few; v_call: TRBV7-9; cdr3_aa: CASSLAGTGIPEAFF; cdr3_nt: TGTGCCAGCAGCTTAGCCGGGACAGGGATCCCTGAAGCTTTCTTT
j_call: TRBJ1-1; d_call: TRBD1; clone_size: -; v_call: TRBV10-1; cdr3_aa: CASSESTGQNKAFF; cdr3_nt: TGCGCCAGCAGTGAGTCTACGGGACAGAATAAAGCTTTCTTT
j_call: TRBJ1-2; d_call: -; clone_size: -; v_call: TRBV6-1; cdr3_aa: CASSEFSGGGSYGYTF; cdr3_nt: TGTGCCAGCAGTGAATTCTCCGGGGGTGGATCCTATGGCTACACCTTC
j_call: TRBJ2-3; d_call: TRBD2; clone_size: few; v_call: TRBV5-1; cdr3_aa: CASSLELAGGTDTQYF; cdr3_nt: TGCGCCAGCAGCTTGGAACTAGCGGGGGGCACAGATACGCAGTATTTT
j_call: TRBJ2-3; d_call: -; clone_size: many; v_call: TRBV4-2; cdr3_aa: CASSPGGEADTQYF; cdr3_nt: TGTGCCAGCAGCCCAGGAGGGGAGGCAGATACGCAGTATTTT
j_call: TRBJ1-2; d_call: -; clone_size: -; v_call: TRBV12-3/TRBV12-4; cdr3_aa: CASSLGAIGYTF; cdr3_nt: TGTGCCAGCAGTTTGGGGGCTATCGGCTACACCTTC
j_call: TRBJ1-4; d_call: -; clone_size: -; v_call: TRBV2; cdr3_aa: CATSGTLITELFF; cdr3_nt: TGTGCCACTTCCGGGACACTCATAACGGAACTGTTTTTT
j_call: TRBJ2-7; d_call: -; clone_size: once; v_call: TRBV11-2; cdr3_aa: CASSLGTVSYEQYF; cdr3_nt: TGTGCCAGCAGCTTAGGGACAGTCTCCTACGAGCAGTACTTC
j_call: TRBJ1-2; d_call: -; clone_size: -; v_call: TRBV19; cdr3_aa: CASKEPNYGYTF; cdr3_nt: TGTGCCAGTAAGGAGCCTAACTATGGCTACACCTTC
j_call: TRBJ2-3; d_call: -; clone_size: -; v_call: TRBV7-2; cdr3_aa: CASSLVSEDTQYF; cdr3_nt: TGTGCCAGCAGCTTGGTTAGCGAAGATACGCAGTATTTT
j_call: TRBJ2-1; d_call: -; clone_size: -; v_call: TRBV27; cdr3_aa: CASGEFEQFF; cdr3_nt: TGTGCCAGCGGAGAATTTGAGCAGTTCTTC
j_call: TRBJ2-7; d_call: TRBD1; clone_size: -; v_call: TRBV29-1; cdr3_aa: CSVVGQGAYEQYF; cdr3_nt: TGCAGCGTCGTCGGACAGGGGGCTTACGAGCAGTACTTC
j_call: TRBJ2-2; d_call: -; clone_size: -; v_call: TRBV11-3; cdr3_aa: CASRSRDKTYTGELFF; cdr3_nt: TGTGCCAGCAGGTCCCGGGACAAAACGTACACCGGGGAGCTGTTTTTT
j_call: TRBJ1-3; d_call: -; clone_size: -; v_call: TRBV9; cdr3_aa: CASSDPTVSHSTGNTIYF; cdr3_nt: TGTGCCAGCAGCGATCCGACAGTTTCGCACTCTACGGGAAACACCATATATTTT
j_call: TRBJ2-7; d_call: TRBD1; clone_size: -; v_call: TRBV6-5; cdr3_aa: CASNKGAGSYEQYF; cdr3_nt: TGTGCCAGCAACAAGGGGGCGGGTAGTTACGAGCAGTACTTC
j_call: TRBJ2-6; d_call: -; clone_size: -; v_call: TRBV15; cdr3_aa: CATSRDLAGANVLTF; cdr3_nt: TGTGCCACCAGCAGAGATCTAGCGGGGGCCAACGTCCTGACTTTC
j_call: TRBJ1-4; d_call: -; clone_size: few; v_call: TRBV7-9; cdr3_aa: CASSLYEKLFF; cdr3_nt: TGTGCCAGCAGCCTTTATGAAAAACTGTTTTTT
j_call: TRBJ1-2; d_call: TRBD1; clone_size: -; v_call: TRBV4-1; cdr3_aa: CASSHILSGTGVGYTF; cdr3_nt: TGCGCCAGCAGCCACATACTGTCCGGGACAGGGGTCGGCTACACCTTC
j_call: TRBJ1-1; d_call: -; clone_size: -; v_call: TRBV18; cdr3_aa: CASSPSFNRDTEAFF; cdr3_nt: TGTGCCAGCTCACCAAGTTTTAACAGGGACACTGAAGCTTTCTTT
j_call: TRBJ2-1; d_call: TRBD2; clone_size: once; v_call: TRBV27; cdr3_aa: CASSPLGAGVFNEQFF; cdr3_nt: TGTGCCAGCAGTCCCTTAGGTGCGGGGGTCTTCAATGAGCAGTTCTTC
j_call: TRBJ1-5; d_call: TRBD1; clone_size: -; v_call: TRBV27; cdr3_aa: CASSPDRVEQPQHF; cdr3_nt: TGTGCCAGCAGCCCGGACAGGGTCGAACAGCCCCAGCATTTT
j_call: TRBJ2-7; d_call: -; clone_size: -; v_call: TRBV5-1; cdr3_aa: CASSLVLQGASYEQYF; cdr3_nt: TGCGCCAGCAGCTTGGTGTTACAGGGTGCTTCCTACGAGCAGTACTTC
j_call: TRBJ2-7; d_call: -; clone_size: -; v_call: TRBV5-6; cdr3_aa: CASSFTGEEQYF; cdr3_nt: TGTGCCAGCAGCTTCACAGGAGAAGAGCAGTACTTC
j_call: TRBJ1-1; d_call: TRBD1; clone_size: -; v_call: TRBV4-2; cdr3_aa: CASSQEGQGDLAFF; cdr3_nt: TGTGCCAGCAGCCAAGAGGGACAGGGCGATTTAGCTTTCTTT
j_call: TRBJ1-6; d_call: -; clone_size: once; v_call: TRBV18; cdr3_aa: CASSPPALGAPLHF; cdr3_nt: TGTGCCAGCTCACCACCGGCATTAGGGGCACCCCTCCACTTT
j_call: TRBJ1-1; d_call: TRBD1; clone_size: -; v_call: TRBV7-9; cdr3_aa: CASSLARGQTEAFF; cdr3_nt: TGTGCCAGCAGCTTAGCCCGGGGACAGACTGAAGCTTTCTTT
j_call: TRBJ1-5; d_call: TRBD1; clone_size: -; v_call: TRBV12-3/TRBV12-4; cdr3_aa: CASSTTGDQPQHF; cdr3_nt: TGTGCCAGCAGCACTACAGGGGATCAGCCCCAGCATTTT
j_call: TRBJ2-7; d_call: -; clone_size: -; v_call: TRBV7-8; cdr3_aa: CASSFRGTYEQYF; cdr3_nt: TGTGCCAGCAGCTTCAGGGGAACCTACGAGCAGTACTTC
j_call: TRBJ1-5; d_call: -; clone_size: once; v_call: TRBV28; cdr3_aa: CASRGQGYQPQHF; cdr3_nt: TGTGCCAGCAGGGGGCAAGGATATCAGCCCCAGCATTTT